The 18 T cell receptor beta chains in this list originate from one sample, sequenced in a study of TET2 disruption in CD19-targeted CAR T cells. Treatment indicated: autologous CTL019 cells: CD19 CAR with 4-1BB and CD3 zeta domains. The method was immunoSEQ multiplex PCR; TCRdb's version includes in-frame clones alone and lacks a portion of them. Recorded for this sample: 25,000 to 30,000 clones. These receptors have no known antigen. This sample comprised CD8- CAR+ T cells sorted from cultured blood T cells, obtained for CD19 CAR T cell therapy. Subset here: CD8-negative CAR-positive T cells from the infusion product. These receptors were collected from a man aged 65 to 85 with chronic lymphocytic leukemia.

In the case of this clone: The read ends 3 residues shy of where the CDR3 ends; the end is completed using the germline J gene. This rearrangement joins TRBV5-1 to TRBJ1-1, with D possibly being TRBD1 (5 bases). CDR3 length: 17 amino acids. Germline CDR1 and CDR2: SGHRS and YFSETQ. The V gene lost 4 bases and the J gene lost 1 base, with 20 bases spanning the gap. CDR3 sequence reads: CASSVTGEANWNTEAFF. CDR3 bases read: TGCGCCAGCAGCGTGACGGGGGAGGCTAATTGGAACACTGAA.

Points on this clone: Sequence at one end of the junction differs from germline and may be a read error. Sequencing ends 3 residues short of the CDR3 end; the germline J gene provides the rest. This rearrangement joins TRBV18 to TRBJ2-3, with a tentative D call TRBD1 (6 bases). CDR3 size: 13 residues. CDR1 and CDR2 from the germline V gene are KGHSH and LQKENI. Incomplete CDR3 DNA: TGTGCCGGCTCAGGGGCCCGGGCAGATACG. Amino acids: CAGSGARADT. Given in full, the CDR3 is CAGSGARADTQYF.

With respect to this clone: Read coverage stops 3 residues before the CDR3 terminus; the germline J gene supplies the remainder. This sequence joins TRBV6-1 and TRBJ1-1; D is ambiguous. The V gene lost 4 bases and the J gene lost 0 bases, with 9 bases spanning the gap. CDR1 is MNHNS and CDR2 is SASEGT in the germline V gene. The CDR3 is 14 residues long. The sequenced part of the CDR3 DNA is TGTGCCAGCAGTGTGCGGGGAGTGAACACTGAA. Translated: CASSVRGVNTE. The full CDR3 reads CASSVRGVNTEAFF.

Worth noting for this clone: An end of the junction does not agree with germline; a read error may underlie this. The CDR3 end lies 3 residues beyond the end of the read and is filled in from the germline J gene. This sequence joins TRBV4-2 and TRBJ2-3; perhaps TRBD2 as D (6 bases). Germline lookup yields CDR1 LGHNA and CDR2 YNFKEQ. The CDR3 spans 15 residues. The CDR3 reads CASSQDSGSTDTQYF. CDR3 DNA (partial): TGCGCCAGCAGCCAAGATAGCGGTAGCACAGATACG.

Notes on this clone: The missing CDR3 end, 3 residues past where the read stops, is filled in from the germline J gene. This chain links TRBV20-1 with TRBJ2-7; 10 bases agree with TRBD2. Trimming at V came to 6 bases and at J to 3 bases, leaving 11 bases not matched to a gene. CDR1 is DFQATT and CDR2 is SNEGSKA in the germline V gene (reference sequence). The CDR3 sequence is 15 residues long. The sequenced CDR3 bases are TGCAGTGCCAGGGCATCTAGCGGGAGAATCTACGAG. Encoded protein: CSARASSGRIYE. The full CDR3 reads CSARASSGRIYEQYF.

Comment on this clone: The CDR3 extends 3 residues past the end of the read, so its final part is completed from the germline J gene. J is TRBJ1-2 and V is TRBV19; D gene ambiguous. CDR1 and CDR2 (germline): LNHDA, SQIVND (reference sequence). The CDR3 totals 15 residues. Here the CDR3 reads CATGAGALGTDTYTF. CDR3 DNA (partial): TGTGCCACCGGCGCGGGAGCTCTAGGTACAGATACC.

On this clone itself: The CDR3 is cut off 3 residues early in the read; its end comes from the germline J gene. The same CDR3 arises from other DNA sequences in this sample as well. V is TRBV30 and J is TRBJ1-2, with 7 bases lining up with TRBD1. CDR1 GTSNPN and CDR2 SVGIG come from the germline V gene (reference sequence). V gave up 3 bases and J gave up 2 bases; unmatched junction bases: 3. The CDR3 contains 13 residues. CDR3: CAWSQQGNYGYTF. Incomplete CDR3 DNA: TGTGCCTGGAGCCAACAGGGGAACTATGGC.

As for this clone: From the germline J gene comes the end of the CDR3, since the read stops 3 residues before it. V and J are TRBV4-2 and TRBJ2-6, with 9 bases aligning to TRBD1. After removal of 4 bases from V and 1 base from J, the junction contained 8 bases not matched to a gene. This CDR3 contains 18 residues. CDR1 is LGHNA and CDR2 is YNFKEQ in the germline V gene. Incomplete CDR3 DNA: TGTGCCAGCAGCCTAGCCGGGACAGGGAGATCTGGGGCCAACGTC. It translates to CASSLAGTGRSGANV. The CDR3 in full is CASSLAGTGRSGANVLTF.

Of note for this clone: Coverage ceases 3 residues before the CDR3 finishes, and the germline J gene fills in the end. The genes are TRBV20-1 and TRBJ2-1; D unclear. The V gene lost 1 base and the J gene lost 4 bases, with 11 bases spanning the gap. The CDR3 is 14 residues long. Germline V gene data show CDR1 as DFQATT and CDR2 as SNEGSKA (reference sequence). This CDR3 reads CSARAPTSYNEQFF. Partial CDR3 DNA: TGCAGTGCTAGAGCTCCGACATCTTACAATGAG.

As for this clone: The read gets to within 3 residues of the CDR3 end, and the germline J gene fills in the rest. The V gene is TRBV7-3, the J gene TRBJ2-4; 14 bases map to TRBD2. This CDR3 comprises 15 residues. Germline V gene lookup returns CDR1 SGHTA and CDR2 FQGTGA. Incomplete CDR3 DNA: TGTGCCAGCAGCTTAATGGGCGGGACTAGCGGGGGT. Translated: CASSLMGGTSGG. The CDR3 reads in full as CASSLMGGTSGGQYF.

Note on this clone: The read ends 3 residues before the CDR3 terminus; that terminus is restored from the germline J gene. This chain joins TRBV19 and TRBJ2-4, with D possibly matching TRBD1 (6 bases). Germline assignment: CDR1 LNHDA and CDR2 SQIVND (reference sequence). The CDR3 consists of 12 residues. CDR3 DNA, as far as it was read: TGTGCCAGTAGCACGGGACACTATGGT. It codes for CASSTGHYG. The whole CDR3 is CASSTGHYGQYF.

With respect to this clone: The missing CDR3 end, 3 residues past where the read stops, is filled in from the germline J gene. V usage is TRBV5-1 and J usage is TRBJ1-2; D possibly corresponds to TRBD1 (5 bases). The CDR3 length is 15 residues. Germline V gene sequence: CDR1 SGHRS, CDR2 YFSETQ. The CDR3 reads CASSLEGQLSDTYTF. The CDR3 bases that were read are TGCGCCAGCAGCTTGGAGGGGCAGCTATCGGATACC.

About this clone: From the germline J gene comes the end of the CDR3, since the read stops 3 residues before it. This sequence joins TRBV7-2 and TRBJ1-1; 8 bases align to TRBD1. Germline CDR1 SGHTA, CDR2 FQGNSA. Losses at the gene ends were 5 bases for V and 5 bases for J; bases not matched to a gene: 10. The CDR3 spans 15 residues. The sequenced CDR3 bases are TGTGCCAGCAGCCAGCCGGACAGGGAGGGAACTGAA. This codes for CASSQPDREGTE. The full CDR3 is CASSQPDREGTEAFF.

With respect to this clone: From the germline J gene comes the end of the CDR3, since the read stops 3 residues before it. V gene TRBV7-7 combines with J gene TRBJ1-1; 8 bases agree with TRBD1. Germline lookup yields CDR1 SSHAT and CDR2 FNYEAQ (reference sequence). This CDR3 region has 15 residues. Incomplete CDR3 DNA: TGTGCCAGCAGCTTAGGTCAGGGGGCGACAGATACG. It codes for CASSLGQGATDT. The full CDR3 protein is CASSLGQGATDTAFF.

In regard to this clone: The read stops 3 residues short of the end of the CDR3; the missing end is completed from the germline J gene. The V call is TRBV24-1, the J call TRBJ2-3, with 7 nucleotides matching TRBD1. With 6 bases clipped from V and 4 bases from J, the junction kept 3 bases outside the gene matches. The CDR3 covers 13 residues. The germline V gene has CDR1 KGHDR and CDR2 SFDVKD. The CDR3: CATSRQGADTQYF. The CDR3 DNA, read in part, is TGTGCCACCAGTCGGCAGGGGGCAGATACG.

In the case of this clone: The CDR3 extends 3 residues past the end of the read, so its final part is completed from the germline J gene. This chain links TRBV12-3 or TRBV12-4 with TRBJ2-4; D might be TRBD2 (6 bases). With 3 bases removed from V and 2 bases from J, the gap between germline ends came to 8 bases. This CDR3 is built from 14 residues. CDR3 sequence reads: CASSLEGSKNIQYF. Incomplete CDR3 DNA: TGTGCCAGCAGTTTGGAGGGGTCCAAAAACATT.

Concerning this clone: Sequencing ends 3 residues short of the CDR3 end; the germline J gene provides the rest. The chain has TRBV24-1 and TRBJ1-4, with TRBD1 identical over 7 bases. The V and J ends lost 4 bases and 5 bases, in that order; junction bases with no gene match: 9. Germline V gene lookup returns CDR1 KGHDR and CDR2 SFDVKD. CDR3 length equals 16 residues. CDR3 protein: CATSEATGTANEKLFF. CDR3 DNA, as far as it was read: TGTGCCACCAGTGAGGCCACCGGGACAGCAAATGAAAAA.

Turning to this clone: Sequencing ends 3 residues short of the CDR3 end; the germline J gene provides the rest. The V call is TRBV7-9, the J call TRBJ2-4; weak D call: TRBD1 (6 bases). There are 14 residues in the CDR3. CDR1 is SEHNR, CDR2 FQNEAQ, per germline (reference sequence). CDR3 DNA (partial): TGTGCCAGCAGCCCGGTGGGCCCAGGGGAGACT. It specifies CASSPVGPGET. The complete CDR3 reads CASSPVGPGETQYF.